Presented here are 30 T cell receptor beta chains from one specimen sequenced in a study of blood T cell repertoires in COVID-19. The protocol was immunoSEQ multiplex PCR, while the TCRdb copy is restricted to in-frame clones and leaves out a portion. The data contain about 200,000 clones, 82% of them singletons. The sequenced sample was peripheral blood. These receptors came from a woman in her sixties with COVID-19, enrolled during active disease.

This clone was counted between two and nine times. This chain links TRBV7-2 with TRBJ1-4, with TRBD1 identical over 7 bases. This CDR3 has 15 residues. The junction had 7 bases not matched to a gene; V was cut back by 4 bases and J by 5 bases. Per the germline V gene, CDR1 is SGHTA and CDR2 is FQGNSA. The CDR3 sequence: CASSSQTGPNEKLFF. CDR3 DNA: TGTGCCAGCAGCTCCCAGACAGGGCCCAATGAAAAACTGTTTTTT.

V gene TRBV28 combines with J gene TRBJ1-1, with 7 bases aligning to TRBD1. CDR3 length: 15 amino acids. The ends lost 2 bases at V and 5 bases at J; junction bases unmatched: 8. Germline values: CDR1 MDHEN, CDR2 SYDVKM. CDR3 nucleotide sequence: TGTGCCAGCAGTTTAGCAGGGGGTTCGGGGACTGAAGCTTTCTTT. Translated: CASSLAGGSGTEAFF.

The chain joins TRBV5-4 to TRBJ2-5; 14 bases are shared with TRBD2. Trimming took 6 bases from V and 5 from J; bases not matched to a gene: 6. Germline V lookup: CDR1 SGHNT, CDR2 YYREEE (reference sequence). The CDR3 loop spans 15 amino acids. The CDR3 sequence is CASMTSGRATETQYF. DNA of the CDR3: TGTGCCAGCATGACTAGCGGGAGGGCCACGGAGACCCAGTACTTC.

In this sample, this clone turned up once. CDR3 sequence: CASSSTVLAGVGTGELFF. The CDR3 DNA reads as TGTGCCAGCAGCTCCACGGTACTAGCGGGAGTTGGGACCGGGGAGCTGTTTTTT. The rearrangement links TRBV7-3 to TRBJ2-2; 11 bases are a match to TRBD2. There are 18 residues in the CDR3. Germline-derived CDR1 and CDR2 are SGHTA and FQGTGA. The trim removed 4 bases at V and 5 bases at J, leaving 12 bases unmatched.

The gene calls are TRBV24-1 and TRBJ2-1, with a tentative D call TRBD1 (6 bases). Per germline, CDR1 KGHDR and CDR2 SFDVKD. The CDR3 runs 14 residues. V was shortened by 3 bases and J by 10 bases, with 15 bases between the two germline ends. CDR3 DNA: TGTGCCACCAGTGATATCTCAGGGGAAGGAGAGCAGTTCTTC. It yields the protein CATSDISGEGEQFF.

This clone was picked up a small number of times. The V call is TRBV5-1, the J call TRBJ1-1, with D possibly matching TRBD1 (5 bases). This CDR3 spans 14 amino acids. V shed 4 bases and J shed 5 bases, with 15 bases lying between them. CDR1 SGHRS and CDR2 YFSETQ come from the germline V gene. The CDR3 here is CASSRGDSVTEAFF. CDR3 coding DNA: TGCGCCAGCAGCAGGGGTGACAGCGTAACTGAAGCTTTCTTT.

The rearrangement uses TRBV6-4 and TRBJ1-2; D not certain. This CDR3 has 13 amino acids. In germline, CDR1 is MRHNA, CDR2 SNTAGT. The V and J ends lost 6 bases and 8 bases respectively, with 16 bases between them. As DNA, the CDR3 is TGTGCCAGCAGCCGAGACACCGGAGGGGGCTACACCTTC. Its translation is CASSRDTGGGYTF.

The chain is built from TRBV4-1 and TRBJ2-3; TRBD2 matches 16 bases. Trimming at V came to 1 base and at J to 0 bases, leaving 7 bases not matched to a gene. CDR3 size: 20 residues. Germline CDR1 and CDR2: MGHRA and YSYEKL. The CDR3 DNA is TGCGCCAGCAGCCAAGGCCCGGGACTAGCGGGGGGGCGAAGCACAGATACGCAGTATTTT. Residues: CASSQGPGLAGGRSTDTQYF.

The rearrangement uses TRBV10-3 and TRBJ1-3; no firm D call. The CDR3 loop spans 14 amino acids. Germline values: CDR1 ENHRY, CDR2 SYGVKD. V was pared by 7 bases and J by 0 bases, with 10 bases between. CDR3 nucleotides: TGTGCCATCACCGAACCAGGCTCTGGAAACACCATATATTTT. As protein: CAITEPGSGNTIYF.

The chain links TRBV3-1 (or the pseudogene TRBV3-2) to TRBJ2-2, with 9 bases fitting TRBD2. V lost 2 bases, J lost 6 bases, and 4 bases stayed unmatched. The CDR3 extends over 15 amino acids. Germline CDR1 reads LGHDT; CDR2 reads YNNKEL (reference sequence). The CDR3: CASSQSSGDPGELFF. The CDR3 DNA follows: TGTGCCAGCAGCCAATCTAGCGGGGACCCCGGGGAGCTGTTTTTT.

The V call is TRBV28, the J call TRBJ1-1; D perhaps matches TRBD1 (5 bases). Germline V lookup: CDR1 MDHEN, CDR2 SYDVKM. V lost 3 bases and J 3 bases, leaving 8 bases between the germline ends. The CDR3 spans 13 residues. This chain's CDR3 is CASSFSRDTEAFF. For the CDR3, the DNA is TGTGCCAGCAGTTTTTCCAGGGACACTGAAGCTTTCTTT. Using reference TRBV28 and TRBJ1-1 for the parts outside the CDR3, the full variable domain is DVKVTQSSRYLVKRTGEKVFLECVQDMDHENMFWYRQDPGLGLRLIYFSYDVKMKEKGDIPEGYSVSREKKERFSLILESASTNQTSMYLCASSFSRDTEAFFGQGTRLTVV.

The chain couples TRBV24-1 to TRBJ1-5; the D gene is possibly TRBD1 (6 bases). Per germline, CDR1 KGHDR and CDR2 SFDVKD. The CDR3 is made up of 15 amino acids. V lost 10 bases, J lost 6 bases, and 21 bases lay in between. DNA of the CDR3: TGTGCCACTGGCACAAGGGGGGGTGGTGCTCAGCCCCAGCATTTT. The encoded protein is CATGTRGGGAQPQHF.

The CDR3 sequence: CASRKARLSYEQYF. The CDR3 nucleotides read TGCGCCAGCAGAAAGGCCCGACTTTCCTACGAGCAGTACTTC. This sequence joins TRBV10-1 and TRBJ2-7; D not certain. Trimming took off 6 bases at V and 1 base at J, with 13 bases between the two ends. CDR1 and CDR2 from the germline V gene are WNHNN and SYGVQD (reference sequence). This CDR3 contains 14 residues.

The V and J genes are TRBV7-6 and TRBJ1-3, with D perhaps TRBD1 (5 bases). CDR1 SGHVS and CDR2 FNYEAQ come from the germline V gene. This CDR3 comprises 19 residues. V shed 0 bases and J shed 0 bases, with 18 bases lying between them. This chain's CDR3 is CASSLAAGGMGLSGNTIYF. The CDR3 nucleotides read TGTGCCAGCAGCTTAGCAGCTGGAGGGATGGGGCTCTCTGGAAACACCATATATTTT.

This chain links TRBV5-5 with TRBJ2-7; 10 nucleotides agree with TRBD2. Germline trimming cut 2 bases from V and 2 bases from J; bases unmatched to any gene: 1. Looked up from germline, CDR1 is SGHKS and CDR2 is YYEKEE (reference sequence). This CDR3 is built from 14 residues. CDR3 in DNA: TGTGCCAGCAGCTTTGGGACTAGCGCCTACGAGCAGTACTTC. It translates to CASSFGTSAYEQYF. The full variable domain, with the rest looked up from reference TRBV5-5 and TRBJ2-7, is DAGVTQSPTHLIKTRGQQVTLRCSPISGHKSVSWYQQVLGQGPQFIFQYYEKEERGRGNFPDRFSARQFPNYSSELNVNALLLGDSALYLCASSFGTSAYEQYFGPGTRLTVT.

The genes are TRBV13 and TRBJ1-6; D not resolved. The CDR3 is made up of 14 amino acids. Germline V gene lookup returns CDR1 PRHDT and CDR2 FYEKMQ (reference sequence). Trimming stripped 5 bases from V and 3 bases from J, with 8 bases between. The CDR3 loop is CASSARDYNSPLHF. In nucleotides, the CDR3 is TGTGCCAGCAGCGCCCGGGACTATAATTCACCCCTCCACTTT. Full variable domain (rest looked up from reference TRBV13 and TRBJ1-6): AAGVIQSPRHLIKEKRETATLKCYPIPRHDTVYWYQQGPGQDPQFLISFYEKMQSDKGSIPDRFSAQQFSDYHSELNMSSLELGDSALYFCASSARDYNSPLHFGNGTRLTVT.

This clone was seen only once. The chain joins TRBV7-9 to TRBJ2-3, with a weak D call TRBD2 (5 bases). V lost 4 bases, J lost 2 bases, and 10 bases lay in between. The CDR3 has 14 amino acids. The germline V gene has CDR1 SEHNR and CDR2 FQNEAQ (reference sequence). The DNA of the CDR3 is TGTGCCAGCAGCTCGGGCGACTACACAGATACGCAGTATTTT. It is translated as CASSSGDYTDTQYF.

The CDR3 here is CASSMGGTGTLQAFF. DNA for the CDR3: TGTGCCAGTAGTATGGGGGGGACAGGAACACTACAAGCTTTCTTT. The chain has TRBV19 and TRBJ1-1; 8 bases agree with TRBD1. CDR3 length: 15 amino acids. V lost 3 bases to trimming and J lost 9 bases; unmatched junction nucleotides: 12. Germline V gene lookup returns CDR1 LNHDA and CDR2 SQIVND (reference sequence).

CDR3: CASSLDRGKAEAFF. The DNA of the CDR3 is TGTGCCAGCAGTTTGGACAGGGGGAAGGCTGAAGCTTTCTTT. The V and J genes are TRBV6-5 and TRBJ1-1; 10 bases line up with TRBD1. The CDR3 sequence is 14 residues long. V gave up 4 bases and J gave up 6 bases; unmatched junction bases: 5. Germline V gene sequence: CDR1 MNHEY, CDR2 SVGAGI.

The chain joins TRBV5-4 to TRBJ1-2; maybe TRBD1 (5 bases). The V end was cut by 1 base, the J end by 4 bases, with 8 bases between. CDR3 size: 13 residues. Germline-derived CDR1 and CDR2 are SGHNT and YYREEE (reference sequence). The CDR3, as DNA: TGTGCCAGCAGCTTGCAGGGTGGCTATGGCTACACCTTC. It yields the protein CASSLQGGYGYTF. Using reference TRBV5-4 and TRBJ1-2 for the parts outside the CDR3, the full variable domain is ETGVTQSPTHLIKTRGQQVTLRCSSQSGHNTVSWYQQALGQGPQFIFQYYREEENGRGNFPPRFSGLQFPNYSSELNVNALELDDSALYLCASSLQGGYGYTFGSGTRLTVV.

CDR3 sequence (DNA): TGTGCCAGCAGTACCTTTCAGACTGTGTCCTACGAGCAGTACTTC. Its translation is CASSTFQTVSYEQYF. V gene TRBV6-5 combines with J gene TRBJ2-7; D gene unclear. V was shortened by 5 bases and J by 1 base, with 15 bases between the two germline ends. Looked up from germline, CDR1 is MNHEY and CDR2 is SVGAGI. CDR3 length: 15 residues.

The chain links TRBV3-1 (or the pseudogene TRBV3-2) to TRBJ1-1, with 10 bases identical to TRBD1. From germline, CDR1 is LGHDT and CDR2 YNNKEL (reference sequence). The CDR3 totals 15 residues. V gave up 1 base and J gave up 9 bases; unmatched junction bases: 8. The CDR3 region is CASSQADRGLAQAFF. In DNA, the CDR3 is TGTGCCAGCAGCCAAGCGGACAGGGGGTTGGCCCAAGCTTTCTTT.

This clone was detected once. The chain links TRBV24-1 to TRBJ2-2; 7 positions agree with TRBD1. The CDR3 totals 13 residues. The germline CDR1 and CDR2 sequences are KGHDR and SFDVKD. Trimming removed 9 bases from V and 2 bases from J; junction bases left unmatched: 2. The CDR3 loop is CATGTANTGELFF. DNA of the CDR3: TGTGCCACCGGGACAGCCAACACCGGGGAGCTGTTTTTT.

The DNA for the CDR3 is TGTGCCTGGAGTGTAGAGCGGGTACTTACCAATGAGCAGTTCTTC. Translation gives CAWSVERVLTNEQFF. V and J are TRBV30 and TRBJ2-1, with a tentative D call TRBD2 (6 bases). V lost 0 bases, J lost 6 bases, and 15 bases lay in between. The CDR3 is 15 amino acids. Germline lookup yields CDR1 GTSNPN and CDR2 SVGIG (reference sequence).

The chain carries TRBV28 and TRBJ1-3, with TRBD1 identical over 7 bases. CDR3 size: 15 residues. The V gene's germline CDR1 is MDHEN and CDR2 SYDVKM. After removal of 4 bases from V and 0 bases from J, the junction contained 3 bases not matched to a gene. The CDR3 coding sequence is TGTGCCAGCAGTTACAGGGGATACTCTGGAAACACCATATATTTT. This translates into CASSYRGYSGNTIYF.

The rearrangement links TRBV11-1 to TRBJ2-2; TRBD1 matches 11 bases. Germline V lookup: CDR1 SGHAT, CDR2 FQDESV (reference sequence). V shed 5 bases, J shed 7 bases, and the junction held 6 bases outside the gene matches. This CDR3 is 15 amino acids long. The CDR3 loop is CASSPSGTGGGELFF. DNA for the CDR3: TGTGCCAGCAGCCCCTCCGGGACAGGGGGCGGGGAGCTGTTTTTT.

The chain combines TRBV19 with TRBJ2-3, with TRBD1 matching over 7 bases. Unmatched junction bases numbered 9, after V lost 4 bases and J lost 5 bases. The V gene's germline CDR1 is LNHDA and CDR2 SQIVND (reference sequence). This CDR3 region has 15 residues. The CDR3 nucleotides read TGTGCCAGTAGTAACAGGGGCATAGATGGAGATACGCAGTATTTT. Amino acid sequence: CASSNRGIDGDTQYF.

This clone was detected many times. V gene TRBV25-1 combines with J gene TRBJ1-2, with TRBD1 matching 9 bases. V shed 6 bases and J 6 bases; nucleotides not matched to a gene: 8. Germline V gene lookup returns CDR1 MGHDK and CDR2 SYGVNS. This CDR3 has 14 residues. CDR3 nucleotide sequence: TGTGCCAGCAGAAGGACAGGGGAGGTGGATGGCTACACCTTC. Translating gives CASRRTGEVDGYTF.

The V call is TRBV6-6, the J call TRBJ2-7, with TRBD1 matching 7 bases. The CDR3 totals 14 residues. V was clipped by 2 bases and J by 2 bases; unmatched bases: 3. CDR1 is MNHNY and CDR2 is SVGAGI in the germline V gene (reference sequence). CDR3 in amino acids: CASSYEGAPYEQYV. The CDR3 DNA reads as TGTGCCAGCAGTTACGAGGGGGCCCCCTACGAGCAGTACGTC.

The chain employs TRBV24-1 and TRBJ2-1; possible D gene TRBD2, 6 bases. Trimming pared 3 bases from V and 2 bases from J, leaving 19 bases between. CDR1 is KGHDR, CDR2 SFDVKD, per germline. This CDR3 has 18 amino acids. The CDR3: CATSDPGDNGGAYNEQFF. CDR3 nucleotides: TGTGCCACCAGTGATCCCGGAGATAACGGGGGAGCCTACAATGAGCAGTTCTTC.